Listed here are 32 T cell receptor beta chains from one sample, sequenced in a study of OX40 agonist ivuxolimab in advanced cancers. TCRdb keeps only in-frame clones here, not all; method: immunoSEQ multiplex PCR. The sample records approximately 66,000 clones, around 85% being singletons. This specimen consisted of CD4+ or CD8+ T cells sorted from blood, obtained in a trial of the OX40 agonist ivuxolimab. All receptors come from an adult with an advanced solid tumor such as melanoma, head and neck, liver or kidney cancer.

The chain is built from TRBV19 and TRBJ1-4; no reliable D call. CDR3 length: 15 amino acids. V was trimmed by 4 bases and J by 4 bases, leaving 13 bases between them. In germline, CDR1 is LNHDA, CDR2 SQIVND (reference sequence). Written as DNA, the CDR3 is TGTGCCAGTAGTACTCCAAAGGGTAATAATGAAAAACTGTTTTTT. It translates to CASSTPKGNNEKLFF.

The chain joins TRBV19 to TRBJ1-1, with D possibly matching TRBD1 (5 bases). V was pared by 10 bases and J by 1 base, with 16 bases between. Germline V gene lookup returns CDR1 LNHDA and CDR2 SQIVND (reference sequence). This CDR3 region has 14 residues. CDR3 in DNA: TGTGCCACGAGAGAGTGGGGGTCGAACACTGAAGCTTTCTTT. Translation gives CATREWGSNTEAFF.

Concerning this clone itself: Other DNA sequences in this sample translate to the same CDR3. The chain couples TRBV11-3 to TRBJ2-3, with D perhaps TRBD2 (5 bases). This CDR3 region has 15 residues. Germline V CDR1 and CDR2: SGHNT, YENEEA. V was pared by 7 bases and J by 6 bases, with 20 bases between. The CDR3 DNA is TGTGCCAGCACCCGAGGGCCCTCGAACACGGATACGCAGTATTTT. Translating gives CASTRGPSNTDTQYF.

In regard to this clone: Other nucleotide sequences from this sample produce the same CDR3. The chain carries TRBV6-5 and TRBJ2-5, with D possibly being TRBD2 (5 bases). Between the trimmed V and J ends, which lost 2 bases and 1 base, there was a span of 5 bases. The CDR3 spans 13 residues. Germline CDR1 MNHEY, CDR2 SVGAGI. In DNA form, the CDR3 reads TGTGCCAGCAGTTACCGGGGCCAAGAGACCCAGTACTTC. Translation: CASSYRGQETQYF.

This chain links TRBV5-4 with TRBJ1-2, with D unresolved. V lost 4 bases and J lost 3, with 10 bases in between. Germline values: CDR1 SGHNT, CDR2 YYREEE (reference sequence). The CDR3 covers 13 residues. CDR3 sequence: CASSADWDYGYTF. CDR3 DNA sequence: TGTGCCAGCAGCGCGGACTGGGACTATGGCTACACCTTC.

The chain recombines TRBV10-3 with TRBJ1-2, with 7 bases lining up with TRBD1. Trimming took 3 bases from V and 8 from J; bases not matched to a gene: 6. Germline V gene sequence: CDR1 ENHRY, CDR2 SYGVKD. The CDR3 is made up of 13 amino acids. CDR3 coding DNA: TGTGCCATCAGTGAAGTACAGGGGCAGGGCTACACCTTC. It yields the protein CAISEVQGQGYTF.

In its sample, this clone ranks as medium-sized (0.01 to 0.1%). V and J are TRBV19 and TRBJ1-2; TRBD1 is a possible D gene (5 bases). Germline V gene sequence: CDR1 LNHDA, CDR2 SQIVND (reference sequence). Trimming stripped 6 bases from V and 4 bases from J, with 15 bases between. The CDR3 is made up of 14 amino acids. The CDR3, as DNA: TGTGCCAGTAGAGGCCTTTCGGGGGGCTATGGCTACACCTTC. Protein product: CASRGLSGGYGYTF.

The chain employs TRBV27 and TRBJ2-7; D remains unclear. The CDR3 contains 14 residues. Trimming shortened V by 5 bases and J by 1 base, and 12 bases separated the two germline ends. Germline CDR1 is MNHEY and CDR2 is SMNVEV (reference sequence). CDR3 in amino acids: CASSPRLRSYEQYF. The CDR3 nucleotides are TGTGCCAGCAGTCCCCGTCTCAGATCCTACGAGCAGTACTTC.

The chain employs TRBV13 and TRBJ1-1, with a weak D call TRBD1 (5 bases). Per the germline V gene, CDR1 is PRHDT and CDR2 is FYEKMQ (reference sequence). Trimming removed 4 bases from V and 1 base from J, with 13 bases in between. The CDR3 is made up of 15 amino acids. In DNA form, the CDR3 reads TGTGCCAGCAGCTCCCGGGGGTATGGGAACACTGAAGCTTTCTTT. It encodes CASSSRGYGNTEAFF.

This chain uses TRBV28 with TRBJ2-7; 7 nucleotides match TRBD1. CDR1 is MDHEN, CDR2 SYDVKM, per germline. The CDR3 is 14 residues long. V lost 1 base and J lost 3; bases outside the gene matches: 3. The CDR3 reads CASSLLGQNYEQYF. CDR3 DNA: TGTGCCAGCAGTTTATTGGGACAGAACTACGAGCAGTACTTC.

V is TRBV30 and J is TRBJ2-7; TRBD2 aligns across 12 bases. The CDR3 is made up of 14 amino acids. After removal of 5 bases from V and 7 bases from J, the junction contained 9 bases not matched to a gene. In germline, CDR1 is GTSNPN, CDR2 SVGIG (reference sequence). The CDR3 DNA reads as TGTGCCTGGCTGACTAGCGGGAGAGGAGGAGAGCAGTACTTC. It codes for CAWLTSGRGGEQYF.

This rearrangement joins TRBV30 to TRBJ2-5, with D uncertain. V was pared by 0 bases and J by 3 bases, with 11 bases between. The CDR3 is made up of 14 amino acids. Looked up from germline, CDR1 is GTSNPN and CDR2 is SVGIG (reference sequence). The CDR3 is CAWSVLMVEETQYF. DNA for the CDR3: TGTGCCTGGAGTGTACTCATGGTTGAAGAGACCCAGTACTTC.

The genes are TRBV7-9 and TRBJ2-7; 7 bases are shared with TRBD2. The germline CDR1 and CDR2 sequences are SEHNR and FQNEAQ (reference sequence). This CDR3 has 14 amino acids. The trim removed 5 bases at V and 2 bases at J, leaving 6 bases unmatched. The CDR3 region is CASSPGTTTYEQYF. CDR3 coding DNA: TGTGCCAGCAGCCCCGGGACTACCACCTACGAGCAGTACTTC.

The chain combines TRBV5-1 with TRBJ1-1; no clear D gene. Germline-derived CDR1 and CDR2 are SGHRS and YFSETQ. This CDR3 is 13 amino acids long. Trimming removed 0 bases at V and 3 bases at J, with 6 bases between. The CDR3 loop is CASSLGGDTEAFF. The CDR3 coding sequence is TGCGCCAGCAGCTTGGGGGGTGACACTGAAGCTTTCTTT.

The chain is built from TRBV11-2 and TRBJ1-3; weak D call: TRBD1 (5 bases). The V end was cut by 1 base, the J end by 0 bases, with 10 bases between. Germline V lookup: CDR1 SGHAT, CDR2 FQNNGV. This CDR3 has 16 residues. The CDR3 spells CASSLAPGTSGNTIYF. DNA for the CDR3: TGTGCCAGCAGCTTAGCCCCAGGGACCTCTGGAAACACCATATATTTT.

The V and J genes are TRBV29-1 and TRBJ1-1; D may be TRBD1 (6 bases). The CDR3 length is 13 residues. V lost 3 bases and J 1 base, leaving 9 bases between the germline ends. Germline-derived CDR1 and CDR2 are SQVTM and ANQGSEA. This CDR3 is CSVDRGTNTEAFF. The CDR3 bases are TGCAGCGTTGATAGGGGGACGAACACTGAAGCTTTCTTT.

This chain links TRBV5-6 with TRBJ1-1; 10 bases match TRBD1. V was pared by 3 bases and J by 4 bases, with 6 bases of the junction left unmatched. The CDR3 spans 15 residues. CDR1 SGHDT and CDR2 YYEEEE come from the germline V gene. CDR3 sequence reads: CASSSRTGGSTEAFF. The CDR3 coding sequence is TGTGCCAGCAGCTCCCGGACAGGGGGAAGCACTGAAGCTTTCTTT.

This clone was observed a single time. The chain links TRBV5-1 to TRBJ1-1, with 7 bases that match TRBD1. Germline V gene data show CDR1 as SGHRS and CDR2 as YFSETQ. This CDR3 spans 14 amino acids. With V trimmed by 1 base and J by 5 bases, 5 bases remained unmatched. The CDR3 protein is CASSLTQGETEAFF. In nucleotides, the CDR3 is TGCGCCAGCAGCTTGACCCAGGGGGAGACTGAAGCTTTCTTT.

The chain is built from TRBV11-3 and TRBJ2-1; no clear D gene. CDR1 is SGHNT and CDR2 is YENEEA in the germline V gene. The CDR3 totals 13 residues. V lost 5 bases, J lost 7 bases, and 12 bases lay in between. CDR3: CASSPLLGNEQFF. The DNA for the CDR3 is TGTGCCAGCAGCCCGCTACTTGGGAATGAGCAGTTCTTC.

This sequence joins TRBV30 and TRBJ2-1; 9 positions match TRBD1. CDR1 is GTSNPN and CDR2 is SVGIG in the germline V gene (reference sequence). After removal of 5 bases from V and 7 bases from J, the junction contained 9 bases not matched to a gene. This CDR3 is built from 14 residues. The CDR3 spells CAWDRGISRNEQFF. The CDR3 coding sequence is TGTGCCTGGGACAGGGGGATTTCGCGGAATGAGCAGTTCTTC.

The genes are TRBV5-1 and TRBJ2-5, with D perhaps TRBD1 (6 bases). The CDR3 sequence is 13 residues long. From germline, CDR1 is SGHRS and CDR2 YFSETQ. V was trimmed by 4 bases and J by 0 bases, leaving 7 bases between them. DNA of the CDR3: TGCGCCAGCAGCGGGGACAACCAAGAGACCCAGTACTTC. It is translated as CASSGDNQETQYF.

The count of this clone is one. The CDR3 sequence is CASTDDRTGREAFF. The CDR3 coding sequence is TGTGCCAGTACCGATGACAGAACAGGGAGAGAAGCTTTCTTT. The V gene is TRBV19, the J gene TRBJ1-1, with D possibly TRBD1 on 6 matching bases. The CDR3 runs to 14 residues. Germline V CDR1 and CDR2: LNHDA, SQIVND (reference sequence). Trimming cost V 7 bases and J 8 bases, with 20 bases left between them.

This sequence joins TRBV6-1 and TRBJ2-3; 8 nucleotides match TRBD2. This CDR3 is built from 15 residues. Germline V gene sequence: CDR1 MNHNS, CDR2 SASEGT. V gave up 1 base and J gave up 7 bases; unmatched junction bases: 7. The CDR3 loop is CASSEGGLAGYTQYF. The CDR3 region has the DNA TGTGCCAGCAGTGAAGGAGGTTTAGCGGGATATACGCAGTATTTT.

In its sample, this clone was seen once. This chain joins TRBV21-1 and TRBJ2-5; no DNA check was done on the table's D call, TRBD2. TRBV21-1 is classified as a pseudogene. The CDR3 consists of 15 residues. CDR3 loop: CASSASEMGGETQYF. The CDR3 DNA follows: TGTGCCAGCAGCGCCTCCGAAATGGGGGGAGAGACCCAGTACTTC.

V gene TRBV28 combines with J gene TRBJ2-1; 11 nucleotides align to TRBD2. This CDR3 has 16 residues. Trimming at V came to 6 bases and at J to 4 bases, leaving 8 bases not matched to a gene. Per the germline V gene, CDR1 is MDHEN and CDR2 is SYDVKM. CDR3 protein: CASSSTSGGPYNEQFF. CDR3 sequence (DNA): TGTGCCAGCAGCTCCACTAGCGGGGGCCCGTACAATGAGCAGTTCTTC.

The chain carries TRBV19 and TRBJ1-5; TRBD1 matches at 10 bases. V shed 3 bases and J 10 bases; nucleotides not matched to a gene: 6. The CDR3 spans 14 residues. Germline V gene sequence: CDR1 LNHDA, CDR2 SQIVND (reference sequence). The CDR3 DNA reads TGTGCCAGTAGTATCCCGGGACAGGGGCGACCCCAGCATTTT. The encoded protein is CASSIPGQGRPQHF. Supplemented by reference TRBV19 and TRBJ1-5, the full variable domain reads DGGITQSPKYLFRKEGQNVTLSCEQNLNHDAMYWYRQDPGQGLRLIYYSQIVNDFQKGDIAEGYSVSREKKESFPLTVTSAQKNPTAFYLCASSIPGQGRPQHFGDGTRLSIL.

This chain connects TRBV6-1 to TRBJ1-5, with TRBD1 as a possible D gene (5 bases). Germline lookup yields CDR1 MNHNS and CDR2 SASEGT. The CDR3 has 15 residues. Trimming removed 5 bases at V and 5 bases at J, with 16 bases between. CDR3 sequence (DNA): TGTGCCAGCAGTACCGGGACCCGAGTAGATCAGCCCCAGCATTTT. Residues: CASSTGTRVDQPQHF.

V and J are TRBV27 and TRBJ1-2; D remains unclear. Germline CDR1 reads MNHEY; CDR2 reads SMNVEV (reference sequence). This CDR3 is 12 amino acids long. V was shortened by 8 bases and J by 8 bases, with 15 bases between the two germline ends. This CDR3 is CASSYLGGGYTF. The CDR3 DNA reads as TGTGCCAGCTCCTATCTAGGAGGGGGCTACACCTTC.

This chain links TRBV7-6 with TRBJ2-7; D unclear. V lost 11 bases and J 1 base, leaving 18 bases between the germline ends. Germline V lookup: CDR1 SGHVS, CDR2 FNYEAQ. The CDR3 runs 14 residues. The CDR3 coding sequence is TGTGCCTCGTCGTTGGCCGCCGAATCCTACGAGCAGTACTTC. Amino acids: CASSLAAESYEQYF.

The V and J genes are TRBV19 and TRBJ2-1, with 7 bases fitting TRBD1. Germline CDR1 reads LNHDA; CDR2 reads SQIVND (reference sequence). There are 16 residues in the CDR3. Trimming removed 6 bases from V and 0 bases from J; junction bases left unmatched: 8. CDR3 DNA: TGTGCCAGTAGCTTCAGGGGGATAAGCTCCTACAATGAGCAGTTCTTC. This encodes CASSFRGISSYNEQFF. Full variable domain (outside the CDR3, taken from reference TRBV19 and TRBJ2-1): DGGITQSPKYLFRKEGQNVTLSCEQNLNHDAMYWYRQDPGQGLRLIYYSQIVNDFQKGDIAEGYSVSREKKESFPLTVTSAQKNPTAFYLCASSFRGISSYNEQFFGPGTRLTVL.

As DNA, the CDR3 is TGTGCCATCACCCAAGACAGTTATCAAGAGACCCAGTACTTC. Encoded protein: CAITQDSYQETQYF. This rearrangement joins TRBV10-3 to TRBJ2-5, with D perhaps matching TRBD1 (5 bases). The CDR3 sequence is 14 residues long. With 7 bases removed from V and 2 bases from J, the gap between germline ends came to 14 bases. Per germline, CDR1 ENHRY and CDR2 SYGVKD.

This clone was observed a single time. J is TRBJ2-7 and V is TRBV11-2, with D maybe TRBD2 (6 bases). Germline V gene sequence: CDR1 SGHAT, CDR2 FQNNGV. Trimming cost V 0 bases and J 2 bases, with 17 bases left between them. CDR3 length: 17 amino acids. In DNA, the CDR3 is TGTGCCAGCAGCTTAGATGGGGGGACTCTCAGGCCCTACGAGCAGTACTTC. Encoded protein: CASSLDGGTLRPYEQYF.